Presented here are 11 T cell receptor beta chains from one specimen sequenced in a study of shared clonotypes between healthy human individuals. Libraries were prepared by immunoSEQ multiplex PCR; TCRdb keeps only in-frame clonotypes and omits some of them. The sample yields about 1.5 million clones, 95% to 99% seen once. The sample was naive CD4+ T cells sorted from blood. This sample's subset: CD45RA+ positively selected. The receptors shown here come from a man aged 25 to 40 in good health.

The chain links TRBV7-9 to TRBJ1-1; 7 bases agree with TRBD1. Germline CDR1 is SEHNR and CDR2 is FQNEAQ (reference sequence). This CDR3 region has 15 residues. With 8 bases clipped from V and 0 bases from J, the junction kept 9 bases outside the gene matches. As DNA, the CDR3 is TGTGCCAGCCGCCCCCCAGGGACAGTGAACACTGAAGCTTTCTTT. Its protein is CASRPPGTVNTEAFF.

This sequence joins TRBV7-9 and TRBJ2-5; D uncertain. V was pared by 2 bases and J by 5 bases, with 15 bases between. The germline CDR1 and CDR2 sequences are SEHNR and FQNEAQ (reference sequence). The CDR3 extends over 15 amino acids. Written as DNA, the CDR3 is TGTGCCAGCAGCTTACTCCCAGGCCAAGAGGAGACCCAGTACTTC. It is translated as CASSLLPGQEETQYF.

In this sample, this clone turned up once. The rearrangement joins TRBV7-3 to TRBJ2-2; TRBD2 aligns across 12 bases. With 3 bases clipped from V and 8 bases from J, the junction kept 4 bases outside the gene matches. CDR3 length: 15 residues. Germline V gives CDR1 SGHTA, CDR2 FQGTGA. DNA for the CDR3: TGTGCCAGCAGCTTGACTAGCGGGAGCGGTGGGGAGCTGTTTTTT. Translated, it gives CASSLTSGSGGELFF.

The chain joins TRBV7-2 to TRBJ1-1; no firm D call. CDR3 length equals 14 residues. Trimming pared 2 bases from V and 0 bases from J, leaving 7 bases between. In germline, CDR1 is SGHTA, CDR2 FQGNSA. The CDR3 spells CASSLRVLNTEAFF. CDR3 DNA sequence: TGTGCCAGCAGCTTACGTGTACTGAACACTGAAGCTTTCTTT.

The chain has TRBV7-2 and TRBJ2-1; TRBD1 matches at 9 bases. CDR1 is SGHTA, CDR2 FQGNSA, per germline. J gave up 3 bases and V 1 base, and 10 bases lay outside the gene matches. The CDR3 extends over 18 amino acids. This CDR3 reads CASSLGPGTGILYNEQFF. CDR3 sequence (DNA): TGTGCCAGCAGCTTAGGCCCCGGGACAGGGATACTCTACAATGAGCAGTTCTTC.

The V gene is TRBV10-1, the J gene TRBJ2-3, with 10 bases identical to TRBD2. CDR3 length equals 16 residues. With V trimmed by 3 bases and J by 5 bases, 8 bases remained unmatched. Germline CDR1 is WNHNN and CDR2 is SYGVQD (reference sequence). The CDR3 here is CASSDSLAGEGDTQYF. CDR3 DNA sequence: TGCGCCAGCAGTGATAGTCTAGCGGGAGAAGGAGATACGCAGTATTTT.

The chain employs TRBV5-1 and TRBJ2-7; D might be TRBD1 or TRBD2, each matching 5 bases. V gave up 7 bases and J gave up 5 bases, with 25 bases separating them. Germline-derived CDR1 and CDR2 are SGHRS and YFSETQ. The CDR3 sequence is 16 residues long. CDR3 nucleotide sequence: TGCGCCAGCCAATACAATGCCGGGACCATAAGCGACGAGCAGTACTTC. Translation gives CASQYNAGTISDEQYF.

The chain employs TRBV28 and TRBJ1-3; D gene uncertain. From germline, CDR1 is MDHEN and CDR2 SYDVKM. V lost 7 bases, J lost 3 bases, and 19 bases lay in between. This CDR3 comprises 16 residues. CDR3 nucleotides: TGTGCCAGCAAGGGCAGACCTATAACGGTTGGAAACACCATATATTTT. Translation: CASKGRPITVGNTIYF.

The chain uses TRBV5-1 and TRBJ2-7; 7 nucleotides line up with TRBD1. The length of the CDR3 is 13 residues. The junction had 7 bases not matched to a gene; V was cut back by 4 bases and J by 6 bases. Per germline, CDR1 SGHRS and CDR2 YFSETQ. CDR3 coding DNA: TGCGCCAGCAGCCCGCAGGGGGTCCTCGAGCAGTACTTC. It specifies CASSPQGVLEQYF.

The CDR3, as DNA: TGTGCCAGCAGCGTAGCTGCGGGGGTACACAATGAGCAGTTCTTC. Translated: CASSVAAGVHNEQFF. V and J are TRBV9 and TRBJ2-1, with TRBD2 matching 7 bases. CDR1 SGDLS and CDR2 YYNGEE come from the germline V gene. The length of the CDR3 is 15 residues. Losses at the gene ends were 0 bases for V and 5 bases for J; bases not matched to a gene: 5.

The rearrangement uses TRBV5-1 and TRBJ2-7, with 9 nucleotides matching TRBD2. Germline V gives CDR1 SGHRS, CDR2 YFSETQ. CDR3 length equals 13 residues. The V and J ends lost 7 bases and 5 bases, in that order; junction bases with no gene match: 7. Written as DNA, the CDR3 is TGCGCCAGCTCGGGACTAGCCCCGGACGAGCAGTACTTC. Protein product: CASSGLAPDEQYF.